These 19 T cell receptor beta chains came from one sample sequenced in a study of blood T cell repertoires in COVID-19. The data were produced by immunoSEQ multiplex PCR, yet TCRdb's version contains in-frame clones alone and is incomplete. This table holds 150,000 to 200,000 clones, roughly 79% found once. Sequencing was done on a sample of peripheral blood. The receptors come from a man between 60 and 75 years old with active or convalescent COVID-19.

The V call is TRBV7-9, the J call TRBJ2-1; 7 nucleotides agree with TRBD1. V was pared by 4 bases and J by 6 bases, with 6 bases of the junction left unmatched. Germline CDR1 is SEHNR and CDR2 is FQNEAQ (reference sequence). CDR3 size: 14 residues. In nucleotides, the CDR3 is TGTGCCAGCAGCTCCCCGGGACAGCTCAATGAGCAGTTCTTC. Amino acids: CASSSPGQLNEQFF.

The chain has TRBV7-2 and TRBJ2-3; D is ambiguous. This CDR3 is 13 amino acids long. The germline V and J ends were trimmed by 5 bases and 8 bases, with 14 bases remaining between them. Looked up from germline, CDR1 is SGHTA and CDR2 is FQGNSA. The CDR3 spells CASSEDWVATQYF. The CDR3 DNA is TGTGCCAGCAGCGAAGACTGGGTGGCTACGCAGTATTTT. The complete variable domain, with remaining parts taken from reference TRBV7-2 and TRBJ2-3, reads GAGVSQSPSNKVTEKGKDVELRCDPISGHTALYWYRQSLGQGLEFLIYFQGNSAPDKSGLPSDRFSAERTGGSVSTLTIQRTQQEDSAVYLCASSEDWVATQYFGPGTRLTVL.

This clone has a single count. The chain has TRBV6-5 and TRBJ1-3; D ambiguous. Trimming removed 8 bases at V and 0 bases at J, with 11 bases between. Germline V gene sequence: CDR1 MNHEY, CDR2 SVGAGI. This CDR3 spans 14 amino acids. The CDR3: CASAKTGSGNTIYF. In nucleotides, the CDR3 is TGTGCCAGCGCTAAGACGGGCTCTGGAAACACCATATATTTT.

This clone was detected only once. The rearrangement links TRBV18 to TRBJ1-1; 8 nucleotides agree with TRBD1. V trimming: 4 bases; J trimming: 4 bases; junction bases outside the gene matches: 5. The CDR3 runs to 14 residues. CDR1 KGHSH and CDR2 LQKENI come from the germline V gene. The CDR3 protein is CASSHRTGITEAFF. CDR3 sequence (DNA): TGTGCCAGCTCACACAGGACAGGGATCACTGAAGCTTTCTTT.

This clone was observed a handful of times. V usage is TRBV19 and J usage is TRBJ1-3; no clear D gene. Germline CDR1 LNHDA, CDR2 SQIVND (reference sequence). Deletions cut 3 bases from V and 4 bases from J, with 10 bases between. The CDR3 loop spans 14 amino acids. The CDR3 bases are TGTGCCAGTAGTATCCCGGGGTCCGGAAACACCATATATTTT. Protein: CASSIPGSGNTIYF.

This CDR3 reads CASSLTSGRADEQFF. DNA for the CDR3: TGTGCCAGCAGCCTGACTAGCGGGAGGGCCGATGAGCAGTTCTTC. The chain couples TRBV6-6 to TRBJ2-1; 14 nucleotides agree with TRBD2. The length of the CDR3 is 15 residues. With 6 bases clipped from V and 8 bases from J, the junction kept 6 bases outside the gene matches. Germline V lookup: CDR1 MNHNY, CDR2 SVGAGI (reference sequence).

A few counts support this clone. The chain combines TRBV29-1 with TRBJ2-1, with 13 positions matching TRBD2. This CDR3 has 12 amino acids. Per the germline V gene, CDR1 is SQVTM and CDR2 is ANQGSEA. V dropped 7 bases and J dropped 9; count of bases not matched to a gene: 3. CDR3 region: CSGGTSGAEQFF. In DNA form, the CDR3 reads TGCAGCGGCGGGACTAGCGGGGCTGAGCAGTTCTTC.

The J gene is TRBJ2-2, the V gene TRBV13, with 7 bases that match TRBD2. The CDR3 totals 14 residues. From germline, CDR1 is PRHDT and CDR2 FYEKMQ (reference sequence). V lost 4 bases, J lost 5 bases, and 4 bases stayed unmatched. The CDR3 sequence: CASSSQAGTGELFF. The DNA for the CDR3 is TGTGCCAGCAGCTCCCAAGCGGGAACCGGGGAGCTGTTTTTT.

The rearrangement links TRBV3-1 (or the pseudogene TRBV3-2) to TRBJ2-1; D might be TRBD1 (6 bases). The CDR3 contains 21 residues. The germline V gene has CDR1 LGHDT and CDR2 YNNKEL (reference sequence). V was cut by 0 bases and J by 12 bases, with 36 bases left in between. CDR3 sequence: CASSQDRRSRTDYTIYSGQFF. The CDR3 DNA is TGTGCCAGCAGCCAAGATAGGCGTTCCAGGACAGACTATACTATATATTCCGGGCAGTTCTTC.

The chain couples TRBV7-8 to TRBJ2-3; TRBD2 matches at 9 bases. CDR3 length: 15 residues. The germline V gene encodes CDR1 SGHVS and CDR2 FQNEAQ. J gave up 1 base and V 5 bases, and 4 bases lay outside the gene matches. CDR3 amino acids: CASSARTSGTDTQYF. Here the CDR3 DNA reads TGTGCCAGCAGCGCCCGGACTAGCGGCACAGATACGCAGTATTTT.

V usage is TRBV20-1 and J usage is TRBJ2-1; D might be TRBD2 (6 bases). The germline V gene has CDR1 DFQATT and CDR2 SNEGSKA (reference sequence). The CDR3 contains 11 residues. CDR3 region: CRGMAGNEQFF. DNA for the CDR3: TGCAGGGGCATGGCGGGGAATGAGCAGTTCTTC.

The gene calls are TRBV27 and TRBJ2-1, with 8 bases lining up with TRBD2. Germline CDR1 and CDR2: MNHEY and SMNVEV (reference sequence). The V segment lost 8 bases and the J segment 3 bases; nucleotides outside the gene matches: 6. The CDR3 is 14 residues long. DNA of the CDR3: TGTGCCAGCGCTGGACTAGCAAACTACAATGAGCAGTTCTTC. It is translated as CASAGLANYNEQFF.

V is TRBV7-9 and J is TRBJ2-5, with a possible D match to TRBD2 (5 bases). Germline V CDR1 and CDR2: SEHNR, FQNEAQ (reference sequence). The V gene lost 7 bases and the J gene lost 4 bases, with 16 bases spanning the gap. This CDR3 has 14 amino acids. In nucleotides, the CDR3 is TGTGCCAGCACCTTCCGCCGGGGAGTAGAGACCCAGTACTTC. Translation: CASTFRRGVETQYF.

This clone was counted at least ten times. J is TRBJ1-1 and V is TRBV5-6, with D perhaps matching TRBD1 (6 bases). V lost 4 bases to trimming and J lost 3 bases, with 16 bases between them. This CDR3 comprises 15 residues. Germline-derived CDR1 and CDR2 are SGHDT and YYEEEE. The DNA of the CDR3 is TGTGCCAGCAGCCAGACAGGAGATCTTGACACTGAAGCTTTCTTT. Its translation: CASSQTGDLDTEAFF.

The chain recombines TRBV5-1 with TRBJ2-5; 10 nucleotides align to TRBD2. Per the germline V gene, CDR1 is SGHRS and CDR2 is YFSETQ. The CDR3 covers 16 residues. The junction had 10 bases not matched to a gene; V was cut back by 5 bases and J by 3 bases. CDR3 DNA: TGCGCCAGCAGTCTGGGGGTAGCGGGAGGAAAAGAGACCCAGTACTTC. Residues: CASSLGVAGGKETQYF.

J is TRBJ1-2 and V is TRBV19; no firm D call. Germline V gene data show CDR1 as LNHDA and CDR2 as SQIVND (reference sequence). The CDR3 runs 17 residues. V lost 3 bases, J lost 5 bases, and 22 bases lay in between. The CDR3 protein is CASSIAQSRGNWYGYTF. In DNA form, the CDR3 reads TGTGCCAGTAGTATCGCCCAGTCCCGGGGAAATTGGTATGGCTACACCTTC. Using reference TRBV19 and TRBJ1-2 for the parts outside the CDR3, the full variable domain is DGGITQSPKYLFRKEGQNVTLSCEQNLNHDAMYWYRQDPGQGLRLIYYSQIVNDFQKGDIAEGYSVSREKKESFPLTVTSAQKNPTAFYLCASSIAQSRGNWYGYTFGSGTRLTVV.

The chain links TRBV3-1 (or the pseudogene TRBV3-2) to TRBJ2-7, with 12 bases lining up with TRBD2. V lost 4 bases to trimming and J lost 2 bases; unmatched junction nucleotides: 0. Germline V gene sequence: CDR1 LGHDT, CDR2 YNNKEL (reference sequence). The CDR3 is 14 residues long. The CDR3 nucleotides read TGTGCCAGCAGCCCTAGCGGGAGGGCCTACGAGCAGTACTTC. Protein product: CASSPSGRAYEQYF.

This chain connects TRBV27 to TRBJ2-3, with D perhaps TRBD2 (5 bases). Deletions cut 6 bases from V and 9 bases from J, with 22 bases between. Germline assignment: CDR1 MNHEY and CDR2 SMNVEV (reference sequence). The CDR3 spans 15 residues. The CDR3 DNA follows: TGTGCCAGCAGCCTCGGACTCTCCTCGGTAGGGACGCAGTATTTT. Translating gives CASSLGLSSVGTQYF.

The CDR3: CASSLSTGTGPFATNEKLFF. In nucleotides, the CDR3 is TGTGCCAGCAGCCTATCTACCGGGACAGGTCCCTTTGCAACTAATGAAAAACTGTTTTTT. This chain links TRBV7-8 with TRBJ1-4; 8 bases are shared with TRBD1. This CDR3 region has 20 residues. Trimming removed 5 bases from V and 0 bases from J; junction bases left unmatched: 17. The germline gives CDR1 SGHVS, CDR2 FQNEAQ.